This T cell receptor beta chain was recovered during a study of T-cell reconstitution after alpha-beta-depleted transplantation in children. Study findings and constraints: After one year, T-cell counts and TCRbeta diversity mostly came from new T cells. Alpha-beta T cells present about two months after transplant were reported to originate from several hundred expanded graft clones.

This CDR3 has 16 residues. The germline gives CDR1 SGHRS, CDR2 YFSETQ. Losses at the gene ends were 0 bases for V and 2 bases for J; bases not matched to a gene: 4. Unique molecular identifiers were used to barcode this TCRbeta library. TCRdb analysed the PCR reads with MiXCR anew, one entry per CDR3 protein. This sample has 300,000 to 350,000 distinct CDR3 sequences, with 15% to 20% found just once. In its sample, this clonotype was seen a few times. Its specificity is not known. The TCR sequence derives from a male patient between 2 and 10 years old who had a stem cell transplant for acute lymphoblastic leukemia, so the T cells may come from the graft donor. The chain uses TRBV5-1 and TRBJ2-3, with 9 nucleotides matching TRBD2. The sample here was PBMCs, mostly from graft donor cells, taken 360 days after TCRalphabeta/CD19-depleted stem cell transplant. The DNA of the CDR3 is TGCGCCAGCAGCTTGGGACTAGCGGAACCCACAGATACGCAGTATTTT. This sequence encodes CASSLGLAEPTDTQYF.